The rows below give T cell receptor beta chains drawn from one sample of a study of shared clonotypes between healthy human individuals. Only in-frame clones appear in the TCRdb table, and some are missing; sequencing was by immunoSEQ multiplex PCR. Here the sample spans approximately 1.9 million clones, around 93% being singletons. Sequenced: naive CD8+ T cells from PBMCs. The receptors here all came from a man younger than 35 in good health. Some clones in this sample may be carry-over from other donors' samples. Both conserved end residues are part of each CDR3. The order of the fields is D gene, CDR3 length, V gene, J gene, clone size, CDR3 DNA, CDR3 protein. A D gene is named only where the DNA matches it firmly. Clone size appears in some rows only: once, few, many, or a class for an expanded clone.

.	13	TRBV27	TRBJ1-2	.	TGTGCCAGCAGTTCCTGGACAGATTATGGCTACACCTTC	CASSSWTDYGYTF
.	16	TRBV4-3	TRBJ2-6	.	TGCGCCAGCAGCCAAGATGGGGGGACTGGGGCCAACGTCCTGACTTTC	CASSQDGGTGANVLTF
TRBD1	13	TRBV28	TRBJ1-2	few	TGTGCCAGCAGTTTTACAGGGGAGGATGGCTACACCTTC	CASSFTGEDGYTF
TRBD1	14	TRBV27	TRBJ2-5	.	TGTGCCAGCAAGAGGCAGGGGGCTCGGGAGACCCAGTACTTC	CASKRQGARETQYF
TRBD1	19	TRBV15	TRBJ1-5	.	TGTGCCACCAGCAGCCGCCGAGGGGACAGCTCCGTCAGCAATCAGCCCCAGCATTTT	CATSSRRGDSSVSNQPQHF
.	15	TRBV4-1	TRBJ2-3	.	TGCGCCAGCAGCCCCAGGACCCCGAGCACAGATACGCAGTATTTT	CASSPRTPSTDTQYF
.	12	TRBV7-8	TRBJ2-1	once	TGTGCCAGCAGCTTACGGCGGGATGAGCAGTTCTTC	CASSLRRDEQFF
.	12	TRBV5-1	TRBJ2-2	.	TGCGCCAGCAGGTTGCCCACCGGGGAGCTGTTTTTT	CASRLPTGELFF
.	14	TRBV6-5	TRBJ2-2	.	TGTGCCAGCGGGTCGATCGCGAACACCGGGGAGCTGTTTTTT	CASGSIANTGELFF
.	15	TRBV5-6	TRBJ2-1	once	TGTGCCAGCAGCTTGGGGTCTATAGGATACAATGAGCAGTTCTTC	CASSLGSIGYNEQFF
TRBD2	18	TRBV5-1	TRBJ2-1	.	TGCGCCAGCAGACTTCTAGCGGTAACCCGGCCTGCTGACAATGAGCAGTTCTTC	CASRLLAVTRPADNEQFF
TRBD1	12	TRBV28	TRBJ2-7	.	TGTGCCAGCAGTTTGCAGGGGGACGAGCAGTACTTC	CASSLQGDEQYF
.	16	TRBV6-1	TRBJ2-7	.	TGTGCCAGCAGTGAAGTAAGGGCAGCTAGCTCCTACGAGCAGTACTTC	CASSEVRAASSYEQYF
.	15	TRBV7-6	TRBJ1-5	.	TGTGCCAGCAGCTTATCCCCTCGTCCGGGAGAGCCCCAGCATTTT	CASSLSPRPGEPQHF
.	13	TRBV25-1	TRBJ2-5	.	TGTGCCAGCAGTGAGGGCCTGCAAGAGACCCAGTACTTC	CASSEGLQETQYF
.	14	TRBV4-2	TRBJ2-7	.	TGTGCCAGCAGCCCCTCGGAGGGCCTTTACGAGCAGTACTTC	CASSPSEGLYEQYF
.	20	TRBV6-1	TRBJ2-2	.	TGTGCCAGCAGTGAAGCCGTTTACACCGGCACCAAATCCAACACCGGGGAGCTGTTTTTT	CASSEAVYTGTKSNTGELFF
.	15	TRBV28	TRBJ1-1	.	TGTGCCAGCAGCCTCGGGGCAACTGGCGGTACTGAAGCTTTCTTT	CASSLGATGGTEAFF
.	16	TRBV10-2	TRBJ1-3	.	TGCGCCAGCAGTGAGTCTTGGGGGCTCTCTGGAAACACCATATATTTT	CASSESWGLSGNTIYF
.	14	TRBV15	TRBJ2-7	.	TGTGCCACCAGCAGATCACCGGGACCGGTCGAGCAGTACTTC	CATSRSPGPVEQYF
.	15	TRBV27	TRBJ2-1	once	TGTGCCAGCAGTTTACGGGGGGCGGGGACGAATGAGCAGTTCTTC	CASSLRGAGTNEQFF
.	11	TRBV5-8	TRBJ1-2	.	TGTGCTGGGGGGCAGGCTTATGGCTACACCTTC	CAGGQAYGYTF
.	13	TRBV2	TRBJ2-1	.	TGTGCCAGCAGTGAAACTGGGGGAAATGAGCAGTTCTTC	CASSETGGNEQFF
.	12	TRBV30	TRBJ2-7	.	TGTGCCTGGAGTCTAGCCTCCTACGAGCAGTACTTC	CAWSLASYEQYF
.	14	TRBV27	TRBJ1-1	.	TGTGCCAGCAGTTCCGTACAAGGGGGCACTGAAGCTTTCTTT	CASSSVQGGTEAFF
TRBD1	15	TRBV9	TRBJ2-7	.	TGTGCCAGCAGCGCCGGGACAGGGCCCTCCTACGAGCAGTACTTC	CASSAGTGPSYEQYF
TRBD1	15	TRBV4-1	TRBJ2-4	.	TGCGCCAGCAGAGAACCGACAGGGACCAAAAACATTCAGTACTTC	CASREPTGTKNIQYF
.	15	TRBV7-2	TRBJ2-7	.	TGTGCCAGCAGCTTGATCTCTAGCCCGTTCGGCGAGCAGTACTTC	CASSLISSPFGEQYF
TRBD1	13	TRBV19	TRBJ2-7	.	TGTGCCAGTAGCCCCCGGGACAGCTACGAGCAGTACTTC	CASSPRDSYEQYF
TRBD2	15	TRBV7-9	TRBJ2-5	.	TGTGCCAGCAGCCTAACTAGCGGGAGGACGAAGACCCAGTACTTC	CASSLTSGRTKTQYF
TRBD2	14	TRBV27	TRBJ2-1	.	TGTGCCAGCAGGAGCCTAGCGGCCTACAATGAGCAGTTCTTC	CASRSLAAYNEQFF
.	16	TRBV4-1	TRBJ1-1	.	TGCGCCAGCAGCCAGGCGGACAGTCCTTTGAACACTGAAGCTTTCTTT	CASSQADSPLNTEAFF
.	15	TRBV7-9	TRBJ2-7	once	TGTGCCAGCAGCTTAACCCAGTATAGCTCCTACGAGCAGTACTTC	CASSLTQYSSYEQYF
TRBD1	15	TRBV28	TRBJ2-3	.	TGTGCCAGCAGTGAGCCGGGACAGGGGTGGGATACGCAGTATTTT	CASSEPGQGWDTQYF
TRBD2	14	TRBV6-5	TRBJ2-7	once	TGTGCCAGCGGGGGGGGGAAGAGCTCCTACGAGCAGTACTTC	CASGGGKSSYEQYF
TRBD2	17	TRBV5-4	TRBJ2-2	.	TGTGCCAGCAGTTCGTCAGGGACTAGCGGGACGGCCGGGGAGCTGTTTTTT	CASSSSGTSGTAGELFF
.	13	TRBV9	TRBJ1-4	once	TGTGCCAGCAGCACCTCGACAGATGAAAAACTGTTTTTT	CASSTSTDEKLFF
.	11	TRBV28	TRBJ2-1	.	TGTGCCAGCAGTTCCCCAAGGGATCGGTTCTTC	CASSSPRDRFF
TRBD2	15	TRBV19	TRBJ2-7	.	TGTGCCAGTAGTATCCTAGCGGGAGAATCCTACGAGCAGTACTTC	CASSILAGESYEQYF
TRBD2	17	TRBV7-9	TRBJ2-5	.	TGTGCCAGCAGCTTAGGCGGGGGTGCCGGGGAGCAAGAGACCCAGTACTTC	CASSLGGGAGEQETQYF
.	15	TRBV29-1	TRBJ2-7	.	TGCAGCGTCAGGCAGATGACCGTTGGCGGTTACGAGCAGTACTTC	CSVRQMTVGGYEQYF
.	14	TRBV27	TRBJ2-7	.	TGTGCCAGCAGTTTTGGTGGGGAAATCTACGAGCAGTACTTC	CASSFGGEIYEQYF
.	15	TRBV6-5	TRBJ1-2	.	TGTGCCAGCAGCACAACAGCTGAAGCTAACTATGGCTACACCTTC	CASSTTAEANYGYTF
TRBD2	14	TRBV28	TRBJ2-7	.	TGTGCCAGCAGATCGGGACTAGCGGACTACGAGCAGTACTTC	CASRSGLADYEQYF
TRBD2	17	TRBV11-2	TRBJ2-1	.	TGTGCCAGCACACTATGGGTTGGACTAGCGGGAGACAATGAGCAGTTCTTC	CASTLWVGLAGDNEQFF
.	16	TRBV7-9	TRBJ2-7	.	TGTGCCAGCAGCTTAGTTGTGGGGGTTTTCTCCTACGAGCAGTACTTC	CASSLVVGVFSYEQYF
.	15	TRBV28	TRBJ1-4	.	TGTGCCAGCAGTTTATCCCCGAGTGCTAATGAAAAACTGTTTTTT	CASSLSPSANEKLFF
TRBD2	15	TRBV6-1	TRBJ2-5	.	TGTGCCAGCAGTCCGCCTGTCAGCGGGGCAGAGACCCAGTACTTC	CASSPPVSGAETQYF
.	13	TRBV27	TRBJ2-2	once	TGTGCCAGCAGTTTTTCGGGCACCGGGGAGCTGTTTTTT	CASSFSGTGELFF
.	20	TRBV13	TRBJ2-1	.	TGTGCCAGCAGGGATACCAAGTGGCCTAGCCCGAAAAGCTCCTACAATGAGCAGTTCTTC	CASRDTKWPSPKSSYNEQFF
.	14	TRBV27	TRBJ2-1	.	TGTGCCAGCAGTTTAATCCGGCGGGCCAATGAGCAGTTCTTC	CASSLIRRANEQFF
.	14	TRBV4-1	TRBJ2-1	.	TGCGCCAGCAGCCAAGATCTGTCCTACAATGAGCAGTTCTTC	CASSQDLSYNEQFF
.	15	TRBV9	TRBJ1-6	.	TGTGCCAGCAGCGTAGAGGGCTCGGGGATCACACCCCTCCACTTT	CASSVEGSGITPLHF